The 27 T cell receptor beta chains in this list originate from one sample, sequenced in a study of vaccination effects on CD4 cells after COVID-19. Their antigen targets remain unknown. Profiling relied on immunoSEQ multiplex PCR, and the TCRdb table lists in-frame clones only, not all of them. The table lists roughly 54,000 clones, around 76% of them singletons. Prior to sequencing, the ViraFEST assay stimulated PBMC with viral peptide pools, which expanded the antigen-specific CD4+ T cells. CD4+ T cell isolation took place after approximately 11 days of culture. According to PCR results, the person was infected with SARS-CoV-2 between March and December 2020. The specimen comprised CD4+ T cells from PBMCs cultured with HIV peptides, sampled before COVID-19 vaccination. Sample subset: HIV-1 Nef peptide pool negative control/reference culture. The receptors were gathered from a human donor who had a prior SARS-CoV-2 infection.

This clone was seen once. The V call is TRBV9, the J call TRBJ2-4, with D possibly matching TRBD2 (7 bases). The V gene's germline CDR1 is SGDLS and CDR2 YYNGEE. The CDR3 extends over 14 amino acids. Trimming stripped 0 bases from V and 6 bases from J, with 10 bases between. The CDR3 nucleotides are TGTGCCAGCAGCGTAGAGGGAGGGGGAAACATTCAGTACTTC. It is translated as CASSVEGGGNIQYF.

The V gene is TRBV10-1, the J gene TRBJ2-7; 10 nucleotides agree with TRBD2. The V gene end was trimmed by 4 bases and the J gene end by 4 bases; junction bases not matched to a gene: 10. Germline values: CDR1 WNHNN, CDR2 SYGVQD (reference sequence). The CDR3 runs to 16 residues. The CDR3 sequence: CASSALPSGSSYEQYF. In nucleotides, the CDR3 is TGCGCCAGCAGTGCCCTCCCTAGCGGGAGCTCTTACGAGCAGTACTTC.

The chain has TRBV9 and TRBJ2-5; D possibly corresponds to TRBD1 (6 bases). V lost 0 bases to trimming and J lost 5 bases, with 11 bases between them. CDR1 is SGDLS, CDR2 YYNGEE, per germline. This CDR3 comprises 14 residues. CDR3 residues: CASSVGHRVETQYF. In DNA form, the CDR3 reads TGTGCCAGCAGCGTAGGGCACAGGGTCGAGACCCAGTACTTC.

In the case of this clone: A junction boundary mismatches the germline segment, possibly from a read error. J is TRBJ2-3 and V is TRBV7-7, with 7 nucleotides matching TRBD2. Germline loops: CDR1 SSHAT, CDR2 FNYEAQ (reference sequence). This CDR3 spans 15 amino acids. The CDR3 spells CASSPVGGSTDTQYF. The CDR3 DNA sequence: TGTGCTAGCAGCCCCGTGGGAGGGAGTACAGATACGCAGTATTTT.

The CDR3 DNA reads TGTGCCACCAGTGATGCGGACAGGGGGACAGAGACCCAGTACTTC. This encodes CATSDADRGTETQYF. The chain has TRBV24-1 and TRBJ2-5, with 10 bases matching TRBD1. The CDR3 sequence is 15 residues long. Germline V gene data show CDR1 as KGHDR and CDR2 as SFDVKD. V lost 3 bases, J lost 4 bases, and 4 bases stayed unmatched.

The genes are TRBV18 and TRBJ1-1; 10 bases are shared with TRBD1. V dropped 3 bases and J dropped 3; count of bases not matched to a gene: 10. Germline CDR1 and CDR2: KGHSH and LQKENI. The CDR3 has 17 amino acids. The CDR3 nucleotides read TGTGCCAGCTCACCCACGGGTATCGGGACAGGGGACACTGAAGCTTTCTTT. As protein: CASSPTGIGTGDTEAFF.

The chain employs TRBV7-8 and TRBJ1-5, with TRBD1 matching 8 bases. The trim removed 5 bases at V and 3 bases at J, leaving 9 bases unmatched. Germline CDR1 is SGHVS and CDR2 is FQNEAQ. CDR3 length: 16 residues. The CDR3 bases are TGTGCCAGCAGCCTATCAGGACAGGGCCCCAATCAGCCCCAGCATTTT. Encoded protein: CASSLSGQGPNQPQHF.

This clone was recorded only once. The chain has TRBV14 and TRBJ1-2; D is possibly TRBD1 (5 bases). The CDR3 covers 13 residues. The V and J ends lost 5 bases and 4 bases respectively, with 11 bases between them. Germline V gene lookup returns CDR1 SGHDN and CDR2 FVKESK. CDR3 in amino acids: CASSSGPSYGYTF. In DNA form, the CDR3 reads TGTGCCAGCAGCTCAGGGCCTAGCTATGGCTACACCTTC.

This clone was observed a few times. The chain combines TRBV10-1 with TRBJ1-4, with D maybe TRBD1 (5 bases). V lost 5 bases and J 5 bases, leaving 24 bases between the germline ends. The CDR3 length is 18 residues. Germline V gene data show CDR1 as WNHNN and CDR2 as SYGVQD (reference sequence). CDR3 residues: CASSQGEVMTAINEKLFF. CDR3 nucleotide sequence: TGCGCCAGCAGTCAAGGCGAAGTGATGACAGCTATCAATGAAAAACTGTTTTTT.

This clone has only a few counts. The V and J genes are TRBV6-5 and TRBJ1-5; D is ambiguous. CDR1 MNHEY and CDR2 SVGAGI come from the germline V gene. V was pared by 6 bases and J by 5 bases, with 17 bases between. The CDR3 covers 15 residues. CDR3 nucleotide sequence: TGTGCCAGCAGCCGAGATCGCGGAACCGATCAGCCCCAGCATTTT. Protein sequence: CASSRDRGTDQPQHF.

The V call is TRBV25-1, the J call TRBJ2-7; 8 bases match TRBD1. Germline V gene data show CDR1 as MGHDK and CDR2 as SYGVNS. V was clipped by 6 bases and J by 3 bases; unmatched bases: 7. The CDR3 extends over 14 amino acids. CDR3 protein: CASRGDRFVYEQYF. The CDR3 region has the DNA TGTGCCAGCAGGGGGGACAGGTTCGTCTACGAGCAGTACTTC.

This chain connects TRBV18 to TRBJ2-7, with D uncertain. This CDR3 region has 15 residues. In germline, CDR1 is KGHSH, CDR2 LQKENI. V shed 2 bases and J shed 1 base, with 12 bases lying between them. CDR3 nucleotides: TGTGCCAGCTCACCAACCAGGAGCCTTTCCTACGAGCAGTACTTC. This sequence encodes CASSPTRSLSYEQYF.

The chain combines TRBV19 with TRBJ1-2; 7 bases are a match to TRBD1. Germline assignment: CDR1 LNHDA and CDR2 SQIVND (reference sequence). The CDR3 covers 14 residues. Unmatched junction bases numbered 1, after V lost 3 bases and J lost 0 bases. The CDR3 region is CASSIGQANYGYTF. The DNA of the CDR3 is TGTGCCAGTAGTATCGGACAGGCTAACTATGGCTACACCTTC.

This clone was picked up a small number of times. The genes are TRBV15 and TRBJ2-1, with a weak D call TRBD2 (7 bases). The V end was cut by 2 bases, the J end by 9 bases, with 20 bases between. The CDR3 consists of 16 residues. Germline CDR1 and CDR2: LNHNV and YYDKDF (reference sequence). The chain's CDR3 is CATSRQGGAEAGEQFF. DNA of the CDR3: TGTGCCACCAGCAGACAAGGGGGGGCGGAGGCGGGTGAGCAGTTCTTC.

The chain combines TRBV5-6 with TRBJ1-2; D perhaps matches TRBD1 (6 bases). The CDR3 totals 18 residues. Trimming left V 4 bases short and J 5 bases short, with 27 bases between. Germline V gene data show CDR1 as SGHDT and CDR2 as YYEEEE. This CDR3 reads CASSRGAGAASSLYGYTF. Here the CDR3 DNA reads TGTGCCAGCAGCCGTGGTGCAGGGGCCGCTTCTTCTTTATATGGCTACACCTTC.

This sequence joins TRBV5-1 and TRBJ2-5; TRBD1 aligns across 9 bases. V shed 4 bases, J shed 4 bases, and the junction held 11 bases outside the gene matches. The CDR3 runs 16 residues. Germline CDR1 reads SGHRS; CDR2 reads YFSETQ. For the CDR3, the DNA is TGCGCCAGCAGCCCGCCCGAGACAGGGGGTTTAGAGACCCAGTACTTC. This codes for CASSPPETGGLETQYF.

The CDR3 here is CASSPRSEETQYF. The CDR3 bases are TGTGCCAGCAGCCCCAGAAGCGAGGAGACCCAGTACTTC. V and J are TRBV9 and TRBJ2-5; D is uncertain. V gave up 4 bases and J gave up 5 bases, with 12 bases separating them. Per the germline V gene, CDR1 is SGDLS and CDR2 is YYNGEE. There are 13 residues in the CDR3.

CDR3 bases: TGCGCCAGCAGCGTGGGACTAGCCTACACAGATACGCAGTATTTT. It yields the protein CASSVGLAYTDTQYF. V and J are TRBV5-1 and TRBJ2-3, with TRBD2 matching over 9 bases. The V gene's germline CDR1 is SGHRS and CDR2 YFSETQ. The CDR3 consists of 15 residues. With V trimmed by 4 bases and J by 2 bases, 5 bases remained unmatched.

The chain has TRBV10-3 and TRBJ2-2; weak D call: TRBD2 (6 bases). Germline assignment: CDR1 ENHRY and CDR2 SYGVKD. V lost 8 bases, J lost 0 bases, and 19 bases lay in between. CDR3 length equals 17 residues. The DNA for the CDR3 is TGTGCCATCCAACCTGGCGGAGGGCTCACGAACACCGGGGAGCTGTTTTTT. It specifies CAIQPGGGLTNTGELFF.

The chain combines TRBV3-1 (or the pseudogene TRBV3-2) with TRBJ2-7; TRBD2 matches at 9 bases. The CDR3 is made up of 16 amino acids. The ends lost 5 bases at V and 3 bases at J; junction bases unmatched: 11. Germline V gives CDR1 LGHDT, CDR2 YNNKEL (reference sequence). In nucleotides, the CDR3 is TGTGCCAGCAGCAGAGCCCCAGCGGGGGGCCTCTACGAGCAGTACTTC. Amino acid sequence: CASSRAPAGGLYEQYF.

This clone was recorded only once. This chain links TRBV23-1 with TRBJ1-2; D is undetermined. TRBV23-1 is designated an ORF whose function remains uncertain. The CDR3 loop spans 18 amino acids. The germline V and J ends were trimmed by 0 bases and 2 bases, with 19 bases remaining between them. DNA of the CDR3: TGCGCCAGCAGTCAATCCCCTCTTGGCAGGCAATCGAACTATGGCTACACCTTC. Protein: CASSQSPLGRQSNYGYTF.

The chain uses TRBV6-5 and TRBJ1-1; no clear D gene. Trimming cost V 2 bases and J 6 bases, with 4 bases left between them. The germline CDR1 and CDR2 sequences are MNHEY and SVGAGI. The CDR3 is 11 residues long. The CDR3 nucleotides are TGTGCCAGCAGTTACAGGGCTGAAGCTTTCTTT. Its translation: CASSYRAEAFF.

CDR3 nucleotides: TGTGCCTGGAGTCCCGCTAGCGGGTCCTCCTACAATGAGCAGTTCTTC. As protein: CAWSPASGSSYNEQFF. The rearrangement uses TRBV30 and TRBJ2-1; 8 nucleotides line up with TRBD2. The CDR3 consists of 16 residues. V was pared by 2 bases and J by 0 bases, with 6 bases of the junction left unmatched. Germline values: CDR1 GTSNPN, CDR2 SVGIG (reference sequence).

The CDR3 region is CASSPRTSRDTGELFF. The CDR3 DNA is TGTGCCAGCTCACCACGGACTAGCAGGGACACCGGGGAGCTGTTTTTT. The chain recombines TRBV18 with TRBJ2-2; 8 nucleotides align to TRBD2. CDR3 length equals 16 residues. Trimming cost V 1 base and J 3 bases; bases outside gene matches: 4. CDR1 KGHSH and CDR2 LQKENI come from the germline V gene.

The chain joins TRBV11-3 to TRBJ2-1; TRBD1 or TRBD2 may be the D gene (6 bases each). The V gene lost 5 bases and the J gene lost 7 bases, with 15 bases spanning the gap. Germline assignment: CDR1 SGHNT and CDR2 YENEEA. This CDR3 contains 14 residues. CDR3 amino acids: CASSLGGQANEQFF. DNA of the CDR3: TGTGCCAGCAGCCTAGGGGGGCAGGCAAATGAGCAGTTCTTC.

The V call is TRBV20-1, the J call TRBJ2-7, with 7 bases lining up with TRBD2. CDR1 and CDR2 (germline): DFQATT, SNEGSKA (reference sequence). J gave up 3 bases and V 3 bases, and 5 bases lay outside the gene matches. The CDR3 length is 13 residues. The CDR3 protein is CSASSGPYYEQYF. The CDR3 nucleotides read TGCAGTGCTAGTAGCGGGCCTTACTACGAGCAGTACTTC.

This clone has a single count. The chain employs TRBV7-9 and TRBJ2-5; the match to TRBD2 covers 7 bases. The J segment lost 5 bases and the V segment lost 2 bases, leaving 8 bases of the junction unmatched. The CDR3 runs to 15 residues. CDR1 SEHNR and CDR2 FQNEAQ come from the germline V gene (reference sequence). CDR3 protein: CASSLRGGGWETQYF. CDR3 in DNA: TGTGCCAGCAGCTTACGTGGCGGGGGTTGGGAGACCCAGTACTTC. The full variable domain, its missing parts supplied by reference TRBV7-9 and TRBJ2-5, is DTGVSQNPRHKITKRGQNVTFRCDPISEHNRLYWYRQTLGQGPEFLTYFQNEAQLEKSRLLSDRFSAERPKGSFSTLEIQRTEQGDSAMYLCASSLRGGGWETQYFGPGTRLLVL.